Listed below are T cell receptor beta chains from one sample, sequenced in a study of T cell responses to AZD1222 COVID-19 vaccine. Generated by immunoSEQ multiplex PCR, the TCRdb table keeps only in-frame clones and is missing some. The sample holds about 200,000 clones, approximately 95% seen once. Sequencing was performed on peripheral blood, taken 28 days after the second AZD1222 dose. The receptors derive from an adult who received the AZD1222 COVID-19 vaccine. Each CDR3 is given with its conserved first and last residue. The D gene is left open where the match is weak. Clone size is shown for a subset of rows, as once, few, many or a class of expanded clone.

D gene,J gene,V gene,clone size,CDR3 length,CDR3 protein,CDR3 DNA
.,TRBJ1-5,TRBV4-1,.,15,CASSPYTMSNQPQHF,TGCGCCAGCAGCCCCTATACTATGAGCAATCAGCCCCAGCATTTT
.,TRBJ1-4,TRBV5-5,once,14,CASSFAALGEKLFF,TGTGCCAGCAGCTTTGCCGCGTTAGGCGAAAAACTGTTTTTT
TRBD1,TRBJ1-1,TRBV5-1,.,14,CASSSRGRGTEAFF,TGCGCCAGCAGCTCCAGGGGGCGAGGGACTGAAGCTTTCTTT
.,TRBJ2-1,TRBV5-1,.,15,CASTEGGTSYNEQFF,TGCGCCAGCACGGAGGGCGGCACCTCCTACAATGAGCAGTTCTTC
.,TRBJ1-3,TRBV10-3,once,16,CAISETPGLGGNTIYF,TGTGCCATCAGTGAGACCCCCGGGTTGGGGGGAAACACCATATATTTT
.,TRBJ1-1,TRBV6-5,.,13,CASSRTANTEAFF,TGTGCCAGCAGTCGGACAGCGAACACTGAAGCTTTCTTT
.,TRBJ1-4,TRBV11-2,.,14,CASTPVGFGEKLFF,TGTGCCAGCACCCCGGTGGGGTTCGGGGAAAAACTGTTTTTT
TRBD1,TRBJ1-5,TRBV27,.,15,CASSSLTGGGQPQHF,TGTGCCAGCAGTTCCCTGACAGGGGGCGGTCAGCCCCAGCATTTT
.,TRBJ1-1,TRBV30,.,13,CAWIRGINTEAFF,TGTGCCTGGATTAGGGGGATCAACACTGAAGCTTTCTTT
TRBD1,TRBJ1-5,TRBV27,.,19,CASSLRGPFWGQGHQPQHF,TGTGCCAGCAGCCTACGAGGTCCTTTCTGGGGACAGGGCCATCAGCCCCAGCATTTT
TRBD1,TRBJ2-2,TRBV19,.,16,CASSHGQGAVTGELFF,TGTGCCAGCTCCCATGGGCAGGGGGCCGTCACCGGGGAGCTGTTTTTT
.,TRBJ1-3,TRBV10-3,.,14,CAIKGALHGNTIYF,TGTGCCATCAAAGGGGCCCTCCATGGAAACACCATATATTTT
.,TRBJ1-6,TRBV19,once,14,CASSTGTQNSPLHF,TGTGCCAGTAGTACCGGGACACAGAATTCACCCCTCCACTTT